Here is one TCR beta chain with its context. Other DNA sequences of this sample code for an identical CDR3. Sequencing used immunoSEQ multiplex PCR; TCRdb keeps in-frame clones, though not all of them. The top ten hold roughly 0.13% of the sample, which has about 2.4 million clones, around nine tenths seen once. This sample stems from a study of shared clonotypes between healthy human individuals. The J segment lost 0 bases and the V segment lost 10 bases, leaving 3 bases of the junction unmatched. The CDR3 is made up of 12 amino acids. Germline values: CDR1 ENHRY, CDR2 SYGVKD. Those who donated, Caucasian adults without exception, all lived in Nashville, Tennessee.

The chain uses TRBV10-3 and TRBJ2-7; 7 positions match TRBD1. The source of this sequence is a man between 18 and 29 years old in good health. The sequenced material came from naive CD4+ T cells sorted from blood. This sample's subset: CD45RA+ positively selected. In DNA, the CDR3 is TGTGCCACCCGGGACAGCTCCTACGAGCAGTACTTC. Translated: CATRDSSYEQYF.